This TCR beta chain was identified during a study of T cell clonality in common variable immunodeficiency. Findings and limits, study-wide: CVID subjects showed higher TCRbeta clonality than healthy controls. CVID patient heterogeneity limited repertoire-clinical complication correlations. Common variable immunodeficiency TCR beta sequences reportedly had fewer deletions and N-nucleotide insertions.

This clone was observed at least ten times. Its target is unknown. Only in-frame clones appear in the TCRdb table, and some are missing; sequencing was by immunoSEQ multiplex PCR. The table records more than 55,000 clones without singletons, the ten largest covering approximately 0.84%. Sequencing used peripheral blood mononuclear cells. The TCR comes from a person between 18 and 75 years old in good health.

The CDR3 loop reads CASSLEGFPEGEQFF. Partial CDR3 DNA: TGTGCCAGCAGCTTAGAAGGATTTCCCGAGGGTGAG. The chain combines TRBV11-2 with TRBJ2-1, with a weak D call TRBD2 (5 bases). The read halts 3 residues ahead of the CDR3 end, with the missing end drawn from the germline J gene. The CDR3 extends over 15 amino acids. V was cut by 0 bases and J by 9 bases, with 15 bases left in between. Germline V gene data show CDR1 as SGHAT and CDR2 as FQNNGV.